This T cell receptor beta chain was sequenced during a study of T cell responses to AZD1222 COVID-19 vaccine. Repertoires were generated with immunoSEQ multiplex PCR, while TCRdb's copy carries only in-frame clones and drops some. The sample has 70,000 to 95,000 clones, roughly nine tenths seen once. This clone was counted a few times. The V gene lost 0 bases and the J gene lost 1 base, with 25 bases spanning the gap. The CDR3 covers 20 residues. Germline V lookup: CDR1 LGHDT, CDR2 YNNKEL (reference sequence). The sequenced sample was peripheral blood, obtained on day 0 of AZD1222 vaccination. The chain combines TRBV3-1 (or the pseudogene TRBV3-2) with TRBJ2-7; possibly TRBD2 for D (5 bases). This TCR derives from an adult in good health. CDR3 protein: CASSQEPPPGSSGISYEQYF. CDR3 bases: TGTGCCAGCAGCCAAGAACCCCCTCCGGGTTCAAGCGGAATTTCCTACGAGCAGTACTTC.